This T cell receptor (beta chain) was identified during a study of blood T cell repertoires in COVID-19. Study-wide context: Specimens from acute and convalescent COVID-19 originated in the United States, Italy and Spain. PBMCs, B-cell-depleted T cells, or T cells were the source of the cDNA or gDNA that made up the material.

This clone appeared a single time. Per the original methods: Reference gene primer amplification gave estimated nucleated cell counts. The protocol was immunoSEQ multiplex PCR, while the TCRdb copy is restricted to in-frame clones and leaves out a portion. That table supplies the V and J calls and clone size; D and trimming were determined from the DNA. The profile shows tens of thousands of clones, less than 80% of them singletons. This CDR3 has 14 amino acids. In germline, CDR1 is SGHDT, CDR2 YYEEEE. V shed 1 base and J shed 5 bases, with 12 bases lying between them. The source is a man aged 60 to 75 with acute or convalescent COVID-19. Material for sequencing was peripheral blood. This chain joins TRBV5-6 and TRBJ1-1, with D unresolved. Here the CDR3 reads CASSLSGGGTEAFF. CDR3 DNA: TGTGCCAGCAGCTTGAGTGGCGGAGGTACTGAAGCTTTCTTT.